Listed below are T cell receptor beta chains from one sample, sequenced in a study of blood T cells in healthy people across ages. TCRdb recomputed calls from the 5' RACE reads with MiXCR, one row per CDR3 protein. Among about a million distinct CDR3 sequences listed, roughly two fifths were seen once. Specimen: blood. The receptors here all came from a man younger than 35 in good health. CDR3s include the opening cysteine and the closing phenylalanine or tryptophan. The D gene is left open where the match is weak. Expanded clones are given a class, and other clones once, few, many or no size at all.

V gene: TRBV18; D gene: TRBD2; clone size: once; J gene: TRBJ2-5; CDR3 protein: CASSPRTSDSETQYF; CDR3 DNA: TGTGCCAGCTCACCACGGACTAGCGATTCAGAGACCCAGTACTTC
V gene: TRBV9; D gene: -; clone size: -; J gene: TRBJ2-7; CDR3 protein: CASSVVGTPPYEQYF; CDR3 DNA: TGTGCCAGCAGCGTAGTCGGGACACCACCCTACGAGCAGTACTTC
V gene: TRBV7-2; D gene: -; clone size: -; J gene: TRBJ1-4; CDR3 protein: CASSLGPAGDPIEKLFF; CDR3 DNA: TGTGCCAGCAGCTTAGGGCCCGCGGGGGACCCTATTGAAAAACTGTTTTTT
V gene: TRBV7-2; D gene: -; clone size: -; J gene: TRBJ2-1; CDR3 protein: CASSGSWRETQFF; CDR3 DNA: TGTGCCAGCAGCGGATCTTGGCGAGAGACCCAGTTCTTC
V gene: TRBV20-1; D gene: -; clone size: -; J gene: TRBJ2-1; CDR3 protein: CSARVPDNEQFF; CDR3 DNA: TGCAGTGCTAGAGTGCCGGACAATGAGCAGTTCTTC
V gene: TRBV5-1; D gene: -; clone size: -; J gene: TRBJ2-7; CDR3 protein: CASSLGERIYEQYF; CDR3 DNA: TGCGCCAGCAGCTTGGGGGAGCGAATTTACGAGCAGTACTTC
V gene: TRBV4-3; D gene: -; clone size: few; J gene: TRBJ1-6; CDR3 protein: CASSQVEEYNSPLHF; CDR3 DNA: TGCGCCAGCAGCCAAGTGGAAGAATATAATTCACCCCTCCACTTT
V gene: TRBV6-2/TRBV6-3; D gene: TRBD2; clone size: -; J gene: TRBJ2-4; CDR3 protein: CASSSSGGKNIQYF; CDR3 DNA: TGTGCCAGCAGTAGTAGCGGGGGCAAAAACATTCAGTACTTC
V gene: TRBV20-1; D gene: -; clone size: few; J gene: TRBJ1-1; CDR3 protein: CSARPPLAGEAFF; CDR3 DNA: TGCAGTGCGCGCCCCCCCCTGGCCGGTGAAGCTTTCTTT
V gene: TRBV9; D gene: -; clone size: -; J gene: TRBJ2-3; CDR3 protein: CASSVEAGRQYF; CDR3 DNA: TGTGCCAGCAGCGTAGAAGCAGGAAGGCAGTATTTT
V gene: TRBV7-9; D gene: -; clone size: -; J gene: TRBJ2-7; CDR3 protein: CASSLATGASYEQYF; CDR3 DNA: TGTGCCAGCAGCTTAGCCACGGGAGCCAGCTACGAGCAGTACTTC
V gene: TRBV6-5; D gene: -; clone size: -; J gene: TRBJ2-3; CDR3 protein: CASSYYPTDTQYF; CDR3 DNA: TGTGCCAGCAGTTACTACCCCACAGATACGCAGTATTTT
V gene: TRBV9; D gene: -; clone size: -; J gene: TRBJ1-3; CDR3 protein: CASSPTTEGNTIYF; CDR3 DNA: TGTGCCAGCAGCCCTACGACGGAAGGAAACACCATATATTTT
V gene: TRBV4-3; D gene: -; clone size: -; J gene: TRBJ2-2; CDR3 protein: CASSQDREGPKTGELFF; CDR3 DNA: TGCGCCAGCAGCCAAGATCGTGAGGGGCCGAAAACCGGGGAGCTGTTTTTT